This T cell receptor beta chain is drawn from a study of blood T cell repertoires in COVID-19. Whole-study context: From T cells, B-cell-depleted T cells, or PBMCs came the material, which was cDNA or gDNA.

V dropped 3 bases and J dropped 6 bases, with 11 bases sitting between them. The germline gives CDR1 MDHEN, CDR2 SYDVKM. The CDR3 runs 13 residues. The Seattle patients, enrolled during active infection, were followed longitudinally. In the study's own analysis: Reference gene primer amplification gave nucleated cell count estimates. The repertoire was sequenced with immunoSEQ multiplex PCR; TCRdb's copy has only in-frame clones and lacks some. That table is the source of V, J and clone size, and D and trimming were worked out from the DNA. The sample holds 260,000 or so clones, 81% seen once. The chain combines TRBV28 with TRBJ1-2, with D perhaps matching TRBD1 (6 bases). The source material was peripheral blood. The TCR sequence derives from a woman of 80 years or more with COVID-19, enrolled during active disease. This CDR3 is CASSLDRLNGYTF. As DNA, the CDR3 is TGTGCCAGCAGTTTGGACAGATTGAATGGCTACACCTTC.